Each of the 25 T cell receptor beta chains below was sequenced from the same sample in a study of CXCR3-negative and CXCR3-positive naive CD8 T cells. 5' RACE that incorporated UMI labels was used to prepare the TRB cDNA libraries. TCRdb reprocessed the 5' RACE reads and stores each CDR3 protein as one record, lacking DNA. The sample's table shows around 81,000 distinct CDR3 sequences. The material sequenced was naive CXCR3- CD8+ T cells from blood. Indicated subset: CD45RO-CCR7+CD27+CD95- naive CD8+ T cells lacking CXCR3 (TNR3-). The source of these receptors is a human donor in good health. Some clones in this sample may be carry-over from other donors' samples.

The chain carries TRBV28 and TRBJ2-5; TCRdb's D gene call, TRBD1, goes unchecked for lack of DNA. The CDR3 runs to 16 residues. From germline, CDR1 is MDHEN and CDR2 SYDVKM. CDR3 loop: CASSFPGPTGGETQYF. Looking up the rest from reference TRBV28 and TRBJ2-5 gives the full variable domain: DVKVTQSSRYLVKRTGEKVFLECVQDMDHENMFWYRQDPGLGLRLIYFSYDVKMKEKGDIPEGYSVSREKKERFSLILESASTNQTSMYLCASSFPGPTGGETQYFGPGTRLLVL.

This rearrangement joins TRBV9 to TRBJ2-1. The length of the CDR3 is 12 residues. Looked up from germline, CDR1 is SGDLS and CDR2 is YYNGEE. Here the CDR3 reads CASGASYNEQFF.

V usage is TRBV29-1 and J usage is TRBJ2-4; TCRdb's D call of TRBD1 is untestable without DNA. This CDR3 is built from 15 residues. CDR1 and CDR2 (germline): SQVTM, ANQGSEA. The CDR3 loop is CSVGGAGLAKNIQYF.

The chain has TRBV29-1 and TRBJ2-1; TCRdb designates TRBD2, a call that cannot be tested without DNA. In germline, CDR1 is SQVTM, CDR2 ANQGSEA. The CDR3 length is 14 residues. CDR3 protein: CSVRSGRAYNEQFF.

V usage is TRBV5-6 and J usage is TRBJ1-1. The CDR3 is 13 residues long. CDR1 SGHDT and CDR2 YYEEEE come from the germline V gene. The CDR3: CASNLGENTEAFF.

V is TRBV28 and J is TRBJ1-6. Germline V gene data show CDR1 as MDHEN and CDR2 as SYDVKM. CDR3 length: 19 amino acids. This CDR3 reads CASSLFAVTSRSYNSPLHF.

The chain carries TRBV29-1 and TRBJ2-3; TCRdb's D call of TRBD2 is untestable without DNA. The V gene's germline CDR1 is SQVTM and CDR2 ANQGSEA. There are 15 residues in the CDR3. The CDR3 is CSVPRLTTSTDTQYF.

CDR3 residues: CASSPRDINTEAFF. This rearrangement joins TRBV7-9 to TRBJ1-1; TCRdb calls TRBD1, which cannot be checked without DNA. The germline gives CDR1 SEHNR, CDR2 FQNEAQ (reference sequence). This CDR3 spans 14 amino acids.

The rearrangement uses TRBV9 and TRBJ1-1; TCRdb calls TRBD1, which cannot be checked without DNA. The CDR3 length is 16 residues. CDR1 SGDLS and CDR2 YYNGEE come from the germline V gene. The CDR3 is CASRPIGGIWDTEAFF.

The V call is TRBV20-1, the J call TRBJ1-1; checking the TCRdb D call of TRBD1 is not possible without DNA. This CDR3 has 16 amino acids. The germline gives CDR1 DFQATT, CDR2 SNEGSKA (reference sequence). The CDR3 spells CSARDEPGQGFTEAFF.

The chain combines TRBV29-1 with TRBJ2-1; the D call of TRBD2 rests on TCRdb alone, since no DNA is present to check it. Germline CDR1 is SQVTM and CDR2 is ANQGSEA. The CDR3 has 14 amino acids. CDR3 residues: CSVEGEVDLNEQFF.

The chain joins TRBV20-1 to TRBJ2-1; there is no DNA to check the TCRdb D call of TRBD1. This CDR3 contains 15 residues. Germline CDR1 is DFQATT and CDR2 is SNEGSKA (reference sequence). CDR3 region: CSARGTGGIYNEQFF.

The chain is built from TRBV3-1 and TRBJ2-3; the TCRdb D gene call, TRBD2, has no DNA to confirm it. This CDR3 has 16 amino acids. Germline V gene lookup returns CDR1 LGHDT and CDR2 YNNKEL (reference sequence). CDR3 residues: CASTLAGGLGSDTQYF.

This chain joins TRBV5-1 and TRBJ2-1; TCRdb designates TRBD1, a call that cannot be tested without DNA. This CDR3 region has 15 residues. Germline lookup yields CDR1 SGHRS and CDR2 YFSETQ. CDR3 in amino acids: CASRGGGGSYNEQFF.

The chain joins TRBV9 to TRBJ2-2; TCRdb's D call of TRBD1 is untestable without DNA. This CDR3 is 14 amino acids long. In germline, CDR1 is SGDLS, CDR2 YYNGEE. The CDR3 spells CASGQGFGTGELFF.

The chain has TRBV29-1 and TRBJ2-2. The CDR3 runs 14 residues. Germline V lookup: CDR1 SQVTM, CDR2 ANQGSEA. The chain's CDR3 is CSVAGPSNTGELFF.

The CDR3 sequence is CASTPGVAGSYEQYF. The rearrangement joins TRBV11-2 to TRBJ2-7; lacking DNA, the TRBD1 call made by TCRdb goes unchecked. This CDR3 contains 15 residues. Germline assignment: CDR1 SGHAT and CDR2 FQNNGV.

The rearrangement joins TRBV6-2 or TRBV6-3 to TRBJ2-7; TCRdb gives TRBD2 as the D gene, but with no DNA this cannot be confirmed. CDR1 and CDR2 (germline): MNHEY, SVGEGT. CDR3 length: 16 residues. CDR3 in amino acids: CASSPPRGEAFYEQYF.

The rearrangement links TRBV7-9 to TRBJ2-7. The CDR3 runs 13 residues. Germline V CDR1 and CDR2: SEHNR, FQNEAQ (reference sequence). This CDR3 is CASSLVSGYEQYF.

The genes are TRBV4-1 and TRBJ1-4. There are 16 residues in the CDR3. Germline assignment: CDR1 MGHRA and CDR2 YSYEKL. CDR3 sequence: CASEKGYTHSNEKLFF.

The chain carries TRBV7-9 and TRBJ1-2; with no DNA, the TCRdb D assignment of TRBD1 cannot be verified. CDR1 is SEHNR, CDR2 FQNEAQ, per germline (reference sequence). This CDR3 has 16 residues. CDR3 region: CASSSAKGDHNYGYAF.

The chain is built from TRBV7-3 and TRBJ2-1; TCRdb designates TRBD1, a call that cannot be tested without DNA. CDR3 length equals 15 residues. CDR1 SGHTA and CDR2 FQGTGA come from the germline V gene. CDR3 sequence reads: CASSLIGGTYNEQFF.

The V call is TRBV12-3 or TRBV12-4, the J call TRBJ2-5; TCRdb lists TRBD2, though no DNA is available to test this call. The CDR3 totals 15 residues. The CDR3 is CASSLIGLAEETQYF.

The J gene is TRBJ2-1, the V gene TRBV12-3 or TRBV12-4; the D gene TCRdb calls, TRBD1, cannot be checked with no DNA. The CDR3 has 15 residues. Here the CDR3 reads CASSFRDSPYNEQFF.

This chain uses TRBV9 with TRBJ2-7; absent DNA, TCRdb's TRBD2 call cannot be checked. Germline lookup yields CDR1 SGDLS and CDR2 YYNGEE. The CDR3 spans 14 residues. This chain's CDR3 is CASSPSASSYEQYF. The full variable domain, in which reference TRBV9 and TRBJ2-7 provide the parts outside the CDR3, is DSGVTQTPKHLITATGQRVTLRCSPRSGDLSVYWYQQSLDQGLQFLIQYYNGEERAKGNILERFSAQQFPDLHSELNLSSLELGDSALYFCASSPSASSYEQYFGPGTRLTVT.